This is a list of T cell receptor beta chains from one sample in a study of blood T cell repertoires in COVID-19. Profiled with immunoSEQ multiplex PCR; TCRdb holds only in-frame clones, not every one. The profile shows around 130,000 clones, around 77% of them singletons. Sequenced material: peripheral blood. These receptors were taken from a human donor in a cohort sampled during active COVID-19. Each CDR3 is given with its conserved first and last residue. The D gene is left open where the match is weak. Clone size, where shown, is once, few, many, or a class for clones that have expanded.

d_gene	v_gene	abundance	j_gene	CDR3nt	CDR3aa
.	TRBV27	.	TRBJ2-7	TGTGCCAGCAGTTTAGTAGGTAGCGGCGAGCAGTACTTC	CASSLVGSGEQYF
TRBD1	TRBV4-2	few	TRBJ1-5	TGTGCCAGCAGCCAATCGGGACAGCGCAATCAGCCCCAGCATTTT	CASSQSGQRNQPQHF
.	TRBV20-1	.	TRBJ1-5	TGCAGTGCTGGTGGGACGCGGGGAGATCAGCCCCAGCATTTT	CSAGGTRGDQPQHF
TRBD1	TRBV7-2	.	TRBJ2-7	TGTGCCAGCAGCTCTCGGGACAGGGCCTTCTACGAGCAGTACTTC	CASSSRDRAFYEQYF
TRBD1	TRBV5-1	.	TRBJ2-7	TGCGCCAGCAGCTTGGCCGGGACAGGGAAATTCTACGAGCAGTACTTC	CASSLAGTGKFYEQYF
.	TRBV10-1	.	TRBJ1-6	TGCGCCAGCAGTGATTACGGAGAAAATTCACCCCTCCACTTT	CASSDYGENSPLHF
.	TRBV27	.	TRBJ1-6	TGTGCCAGCAGTTTATACGGTCCGGATAATTCACCCCTCCACTTT	CASSLYGPDNSPLHF
.	TRBV7-9	.	TRBJ2-7	TGTGCCAGCGATTCCGGGCCAGGGGACGAGCAGTACTTC	CASDSGPGDEQYF
.	TRBV5-6	.	TRBJ2-7	TGTGCCAGCAGCTTGGGTATTGCTTCAGGCGAGCAGTACTTC	CASSLGIASGEQYF
.	TRBV6-2/TRBV6-3	.	TRBJ2-7	TGTGCCAGCAGTTACGACAGAAAATACGAGCAGTACTTC	CASSYDRKYEQYF
TRBD1	TRBV10-1	.	TRBJ1-4	TGCGCCACCTCCCGGAGCCGGACAGGCGGTAGTGAAAAACTGTTTTTT	CATSRSRTGGSEKLFF
.	TRBV9	.	TRBJ1-1	TGTGCCAGCAGCGTAGCTGGGACCCAGGGAGGCACTGAAGCTTTCTTT	CASSVAGTQGGTEAFF
TRBD2	TRBV27	few	TRBJ2-7	TGTGCCAGCAGTTACTCCATAGCGGGGGGTACGGAGCAGTACTTC	CASSYSIAGGTEQYF
TRBD1	TRBV4-1	few	TRBJ2-7	TGCGCCAGCAGCCACCCGGGACAGGGGGCCGACGAGCAGTACTTC	CASSHPGQGADEQYF
.	TRBV5-6	.	TRBJ1-1	TGTGCCAGCAGCTTCGGGCCCAGGGACACTGAAGCTTTCTTT	CASSFGPRDTEAFF
.	TRBV11-1	.	TRBJ2-3	TGTGCCAGCAGCTTAGTCTCGGGAGATACGCAGTATTTT	CASSLVSGDTQYF
TRBD1	TRBV9	.	TRBJ1-6	TGTGCCAGCAGCACCCAGGGGGCGGACACTTCACCCCTCCACTTT	CASSTQGADTSPLHF
TRBD2	TRBV6-5	few	TRBJ2-7	TGTGCCAGCAGTTACGAGCGGGGGGCCTCCTACGAGCAGTACTTC	CASSYERGASYEQYF
.	TRBV19	.	TRBJ2-7	TGTGCCAGTAGTCCCGGCGGGACCTACGAGCAGTACTTC	CASSPGGTYEQYF
.	TRBV5-6	.	TRBJ2-7	TGTGCCAGCAGCTTTGGCGGCGAGCAGTACTTC	CASSFGGEQYF
.	TRBV5-4	few	TRBJ2-7	TGTGCCAGCAGCTCCACTAAAAACGAGCAGTACTTC	CASSSTKNEQYF
.	TRBV19	.	TRBJ1-1	TGTGCCAGTATGGACAGTACAAGGCGGCCAAAGGGGGCTGAAGCTTTCTTT	CASMDSTRRPKGAEAFF
.	TRBV11-3	.	TRBJ1-4	TGTGCCAGCAGCCCAGCCCCGGGTGAAAAACTGTTTTTT	CASSPAPGEKLFF
TRBD1	TRBV7-6	once	TRBJ1-4	TGTGCCAGCAGCTTACACCTCAGGGGGGCAGCTAATGAAAAACTGTTTTTT	CASSLHLRGAANEKLFF
TRBD2	TRBV19	.	TRBJ2-7	TGTGCCAGTAGTCGAGCTAGCGGGAGCGAGCAGTACTTC	CASSRASGSEQYF
.	TRBV2	.	TRBJ1-2	TGTGCCAGCAGTGAAGCGGTCACGAGCTCTGTCCTCAACTATGGCTACACCTTC	CASSEAVTSSVLNYGYTF
TRBD1	TRBV5-8	.	TRBJ2-7	TGTGCCAGCAGCCCCGGGACAGGATTTACCTACGAGCAGTACTTC	CASSPGTGFTYEQYF
.	TRBV3-1/TRBV3-2	.	TRBJ1-2	TGTGCCAGCAGCCAAGGGCCAAATGGCTACACCTTC	CASSQGPNGYTF
TRBD2	TRBV5-8	.	TRBJ2-7	TGTGCCAGCAGCCTCGGGAGGCGGGCTGAGCAGTACTTC	CASSLGRRAEQYF
TRBD1	TRBV7-8	few	TRBJ1-5	TGTGCCAGCAGCTTAGGGCAGACAGGGCTTAATCAGCCCCAGCATTTT	CASSLGQTGLNQPQHF
.	TRBV6-2/TRBV6-3	.	TRBJ1-2	TGTGCCAGCAGCCGACAGGAGACCTACTATGGCTACACCTTC	CASSRQETYYGYTF
TRBD1	TRBV7-2	.	TRBJ2-2	TGTGCCAGCAGCCCCACCGGGACAGTTTACACCGGGGAGCTGTTTTTT	CASSPTGTVYTGELFF
.	TRBV10-3	.	TRBJ1-1	TGTGCCATCAGTGAAGGGGGGGGCGGCAACACTGAAGCTTTCTTT	CAISEGGGGNTEAFF
.	TRBV21-1	.	TRBJ1-6	TGTGCCAGCAGGAGACAGGGGGCAAGGTCACCCCTCCACTTT	CASRRQGARSPLHF
.	TRBV5-5	.	TRBJ1-2	TGTGCCAGCAGCTTGGCCGGAGGGGCAAACTATGGCTACACCTTC	CASSLAGGANYGYTF
.	TRBV6-5	.	TRBJ1-4	TGTGCCAGCTCGGCAGGGTTCGGAGAAAAACTGTTTTTT	CASSAGFGEKLFF
TRBD1	TRBV14	.	TRBJ1-3	TGTGCCAGCAGCCTACAGGGGGTTGGTGGAAACACCATATATTTT	CASSLQGVGGNTIYF
TRBD2	TRBV7-2	.	TRBJ2-7	TGTGCCAGCAGCTTAGGGACTAGCGGGACCTACGAGCAGTACTTC	CASSLGTSGTYEQYF
TRBD1	TRBV2	.	TRBJ1-2	TGTGCCAGCAGACCAGACAGGGCCTATGGCTACACCTTC	CASRPDRAYGYTF
.	TRBV30	.	TRBJ1-1	TGTGCCTGGAGTATCCGGGAGAACACTGAAGCTTTCTTT	CAWSIRENTEAFF
.	TRBV19	.	TRBJ2-7	TGTGCCAGTAGTCTCGCCGGGGGTTCCTACGAGCAGTACTTC	CASSLAGGSYEQYF
TRBD1	TRBV5-5	.	TRBJ1-3	TGTGCCAGCAGCTTAAACAACCGGGACAGGGGGCGCGCTGGAAACACCATATATTTT	CASSLNNRDRGRAGNTIYF
.	TRBV9	few	TRBJ1-4	TGTGCCAGCAGCGTAGGAGGGTGGCGAGAAAAACTGTTTTTT	CASSVGGWREKLFF
TRBD2	TRBV3-1/TRBV3-2	.	TRBJ2-2	TGTGCCAGCAGCCCCTACGGGACTAGGGAGCTGTTTTTT	CASSPYGTRELFF
TRBD2	TRBV28	once	TRBJ2-1	TGTGCCAGCAGTTTATATAGCGGGAGAGACAATGAGCAGTTCTTC	CASSLYSGRDNEQFF
.	TRBV29-1	.	TRBJ1-1	TGCAGCGTTGACTCCCCGGGGGAAAACACTGAAGCTTTCTTT	CSVDSPGENTEAFF
.	TRBV6-5	.	TRBJ1-2	TGTGCCAGACCCAAGGGGGACGGACGAAATGGCTACACCTTC	CARPKGDGRNGYTF
.	TRBV11-2	.	TRBJ1-3	TGTGCCAGCAGCTTAGGCGGGGGCGCTGGAAACACCATATATTTT	CASSLGGGAGNTIYF
.	TRBV2	.	TRBJ1-1	TGTGCCAGCAGTGAAGAAGAGGCCAGCATAGCTGAAGCTTTCTTT	CASSEEEASIAEAFF
.	TRBV11-2	.	TRBJ2-5	TGTGCCAGCAGCTTCGGGACACTAAAAATTCAAGAGACCCAGTACTTC	CASSFGTLKIQETQYF
.	TRBV19	.	TRBJ2-7	TGTGCCAGTAGTACACCGGGACTGAGCTCCTACGAGCAGTACTTC	CASSTPGLSSYEQYF
.	TRBV18	.	TRBJ2-7	TGTGCCAGCTCACGTCGCGGGGTCACAGGACTACCCTACGAGCAGTACTTC	CASSRRGVTGLPYEQYF